The clone carrying this T cell receptor (beta chain) was picked up one time. This specimen comes from a study of blood T cell repertoires in COVID-19. About the study: Samples came from the United States, Italy and Spain, spanning acute and convalescent COVID-19. In each case, the material was cDNA or gDNA derived from T cells, B-cell-depleted T cells, or PBMCs.

The V and J ends lost 0 bases and 1 base respectively, with 10 bases between them. The CDR3 loop spans 15 amino acids. The germline V gene has CDR1 SGHRS and CDR2 YFSETQ. Original processing methods: It was from reference gene primer amplification that nucleated cell counts were estimated. TCRdb's copy holds only in-frame clones and misses some; the assay was immunoSEQ multiplex PCR. V and J calls and clone size come straight from that table; D and trimming were deduced from the DNA. The sample holds 130,000 to 150,000 clones, 70% to 85% seen once. This TCR came from a human donor in a cohort sampled during active COVID-19. V and J are TRBV5-1 and TRBJ2-5; possibly TRBD1 for D (6 bases). Sequenced input: peripheral blood. DNA for the CDR3: TGCGCCAGCAGCTTGGTCGTGGGGGCCCAAGAGACCCAGTACTTC. Its translation is CASSLVVGAQETQYF. The full variable domain, completed using reference TRBV5-1 and TRBJ2-5, is KAGVTQTPRYLIKTRGQQVTLSCSPISGHRSVSWYQQTPGQGLQFLFEYFSETQRNKGNFPGRFSGRQFSNSRSEMNVSTLELGDSALYLCASSLVVGAQETQYFGPGTRLLVL.